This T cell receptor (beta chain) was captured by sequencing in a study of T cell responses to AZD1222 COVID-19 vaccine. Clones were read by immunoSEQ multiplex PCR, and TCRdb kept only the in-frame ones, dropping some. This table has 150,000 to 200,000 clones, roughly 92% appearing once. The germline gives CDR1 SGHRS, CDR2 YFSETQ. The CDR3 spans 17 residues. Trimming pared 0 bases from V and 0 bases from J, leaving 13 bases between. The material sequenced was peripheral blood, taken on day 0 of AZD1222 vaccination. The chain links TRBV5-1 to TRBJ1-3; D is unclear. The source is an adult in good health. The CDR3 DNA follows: TGCGCCAGCAGCTTGGGTGGAGGGAGCTCCTCTGGAAACACCATATATTTT. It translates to CASSLGGGSSSGNTIYF.